This paragraph reports one T cell receptor beta chain. The data were taken from a study of blood T cell repertoires in COVID-19. Study background: The origin of the acute and convalescent COVID-19 samples was the United States, Italy and Spain. Sample material is recorded as cDNA or gDNA derived from T cells, B-cell-depleted T cells, or PBMCs.

In germline, CDR1 is LGHNA, CDR2 YSLEER. V was cut by 0 bases and J by 0 bases, with 8 bases left in between. This CDR3 contains 15 residues. Per the authors' pipeline: By means of reference gene primer amplification, nucleated cell counts were estimated. Assay used: immunoSEQ multiplex PCR; TCRdb lists only in-frame clones, some missing. That table supplies the V and J calls and clone size; D and trimming were determined from the DNA. Of over 150,000 clones in the sample, about 86% are singletons; the top ten hold around 20%. The chain carries TRBV4-3 and TRBJ1-1; D gene ambiguous. The source material was peripheral blood. The clonotype was recovered from a man between 65 and 79 years old with active or convalescent COVID-19. CDR3 sequence reads: CASSQEAVMNTEAFF. The CDR3 DNA follows: TGCGCCAGCAGCCAAGAGGCAGTTATGAACACTGAAGCTTTCTTT.